This is a list of T cell receptor beta chains from one sample in a study of T cells after somatic rescue of genetic block. Profiling relied on immunoSEQ multiplex PCR, and the TCRdb table lists in-frame clones only, not all of them. The table includes tens of thousands of clones, about nine tenths detected once. Material: peripheral blood mononuclear cells (PBMCs). All receptors come from a man aged 35 to 55. The conserved cysteine and the conserved F or W are not part of the CDR3 here. The order of the fields is J gene, D gene, V gene, CDR3 protein. D genes are given only for firm matches.

j_call: TRBJ2-3
d_call: NA
v_call: TRBV5-3
cdr3_aa: ARSTGLTADTQY

j_call: TRBJ1-1
d_call: NA
v_call: TRBV27
cdr3_aa: ASSLYGGTEAF

j_call: TRBJ2-3
d_call: NA
v_call: TRBV9
cdr3_aa: ASSVEQGSNGDTQY

j_call: TRBJ2-7
d_call: TRBD2
v_call: TRBV25-1
cdr3_aa: ASSEGLAASYEQY

j_call: TRBJ2-2
d_call: TRBD2
v_call: TRBV5-8
cdr3_aa: ASSLTLAGGPTGELF

j_call: TRBJ2-2
d_call: TRBD1
v_call: TRBV5-1
cdr3_aa: ASSPPTGTGGANTGELF

j_call: TRBJ2-3
d_call: NA
v_call: TRBV11-3
cdr3_aa: ASSLDYDTQY

j_call: TRBJ2-1
d_call: TRBD1
v_call: TRBV18
cdr3_aa: ASSPPERTGTNNEQF

j_call: TRBJ2-2
d_call: TRBD1
v_call: TRBV2
cdr3_aa: ASLGQMNTGELF

j_call: TRBJ2-1
d_call: NA
v_call: TRBV5-4
cdr3_aa: ASSTTNEQF

j_call: TRBJ1-1
d_call: NA
v_call: TRBV7-9
cdr3_aa: ASSFSGGITEAF

j_call: TRBJ1-6
d_call: NA
v_call: TRBV30
cdr3_aa: AWGFDSHSPPLH

j_call: TRBJ2-1
d_call: TRBD2
v_call: TRBV9
cdr3_aa: ASSVGGTSGRVGGNEQF

j_call: TRBJ1-4
d_call: NA
v_call: TRBV4-2
cdr3_aa: ASSRGGRNNEKLF

j_call: TRBJ2-7
d_call: TRBD2
v_call: TRBV6-1
cdr3_aa: ASSTNLADSREQY

j_call: TRBJ2-1
d_call: NA
v_call: TRBV30
cdr3_aa: AWATGMLGNEQF

j_call: TRBJ2-7
d_call: TRBD2
v_call: TRBV27
cdr3_aa: ASSSTGGDEQY

j_call: TRBJ2-5
d_call: TRBD2
v_call: TRBV5-4
cdr3_aa: ASSLLAGGRETQY

j_call: TRBJ2-1
d_call: TRBD2
v_call: TRBV7-2
cdr3_aa: ASSLGRDSF

j_call: TRBJ2-7
d_call: NA
v_call: TRBV4-3
cdr3_aa: ASSQELADHYEQY

j_call: TRBJ2-7
d_call: NA
v_call: TRBV30
cdr3_aa: AWSVSSYEQY

j_call: TRBJ2-7
d_call: TRBD2
v_call: TRBV7-9
cdr3_aa: ASSMSGNSYEQY

j_call: TRBJ1-2
d_call: NA
v_call: TRBV6-4
cdr3_aa: ASSDSIWEPNYGYT

j_call: TRBJ1-2
d_call: NA
v_call: TRBV6-6
cdr3_aa: ASSSDGIANYGYT

j_call: TRBJ1-1
d_call: NA
v_call: TRBV7-6
cdr3_aa: ASSPGVLNTEAF

j_call: TRBJ1-5
d_call: TRBD1
v_call: TRBV2
cdr3_aa: ASSGTGGDFSNQPQH

j_call: TRBJ2-1
d_call: TRBD2
v_call: TRBV9
cdr3_aa: ASSASGSTYNEQF

j_call: TRBJ2-3
d_call: NA
v_call: TRBV9
cdr3_aa: ASSVGQSTDTQY

j_call: TRBJ2-1
d_call: TRBD2
v_call: TRBV6-1
cdr3_aa: ASSEAVTGGSRYNEQF

j_call: TRBJ2-3
d_call: TRBD1
v_call: TRBV28
cdr3_aa: ASSAYPTGPGTDTQY

j_call: TRBJ2-3
d_call: NA
v_call: TRBV7-2
cdr3_aa: ASNDYTDTQY

j_call: TRBJ2-1
d_call: NA
v_call: TRBV10-3
cdr3_aa: AISPSSGAGPYNEQF

j_call: TRBJ2-7
d_call: TRBD2
v_call: TRBV9
cdr3_aa: ASSVDSGGSSYEQY

j_call: TRBJ1-1
d_call: TRBD1
v_call: TRBV6-5
cdr3_aa: ASSTGQGWNTEAF

j_call: TRBJ2-3
d_call: NA
v_call: TRBV5-4
cdr3_aa: ASSGHRDTQY

j_call: TRBJ2-7
d_call: TRBD2
v_call: TRBV11-2
cdr3_aa: ASSPGLAGTYEQY

j_call: TRBJ2-7
d_call: TRBD1
v_call: TRBV27
cdr3_aa: ASSGLRDRSEQY

j_call: TRBJ1-3
d_call: NA
v_call: TRBV9
cdr3_aa: ASSRPQGSGNTIY

j_call: TRBJ2-3
d_call: NA
v_call: TRBV14
cdr3_aa: ASSKRRDTQY

j_call: TRBJ2-5
d_call: NA
v_call: TRBV4-1
cdr3_aa: ASSHTELQETQY

j_call: TRBJ2-2
d_call: NA
v_call: TRBV5-5
cdr3_aa: ASRNGWNTGELF

j_call: TRBJ2-6
d_call: TRBD1
v_call: TRBV7-9
cdr3_aa: ASSFGTAGANVLT

j_call: TRBJ2-2
d_call: TRBD1
v_call: TRBV2
cdr3_aa: ASRTGTVFTGELF

j_call: TRBJ1-1
d_call: TRBD1
v_call: TRBV5-5
cdr3_aa: ASSSGAGQEAF

j_call: TRBJ2-7
d_call: TRBD2
v_call: TRBV15
cdr3_aa: ATSRRGGGVEQY

j_call: TRBJ1-1
d_call: NA
v_call: TRBV2
cdr3_aa: ASSVGGMNTEAF

j_call: TRBJ2-7
d_call: TRBD2
v_call: TRBV4-1
cdr3_aa: ASSQGGGTTAFYEQY

j_call: TRBJ2-3
d_call: NA
v_call: TRBV7-2
cdr3_aa: ASSLAADTQY

j_call: TRBJ1-5
d_call: NA
v_call: TRBV28
cdr3_aa: ASSFLYGNQPQH

j_call: TRBJ2-1
d_call: TRBD1
v_call: TRBV20-1
cdr3_aa: SARGDREQF

j_call: TRBJ2-7
d_call: NA
v_call: TRBV6-5
cdr3_aa: ASSYSGGSYEQY

j_call: TRBJ1-5
d_call: NA
v_call: TRBV19
cdr3_aa: ASSMGRTGHQPQH

j_call: TRBJ1-4
d_call: TRBD1
v_call: TRBV5-4
cdr3_aa: ASSRDRLNEKLF

j_call: TRBJ1-6
d_call: TRBD1
v_call: TRBV10-3
cdr3_aa: AISGQEDSPLH

j_call: TRBJ1-2
d_call: TRBD1
v_call: TRBV6-9
cdr3_aa: ASSYEGTAVGYT

j_call: TRBJ2-3
d_call: NA
v_call: TRBV7-8
cdr3_aa: ASSLYLSTTDTQY

j_call: TRBJ1-3
d_call: NA
v_call: TRBV30
cdr3_aa: AWSAGTSGNTIY

j_call: TRBJ1-2
d_call: TRBD1
v_call: TRBV14
cdr3_aa: ASSQGTGLSGYT

j_call: TRBJ1-6
d_call: NA
v_call: TRBV7-9
cdr3_aa: ASSLGGDHSPLH

j_call: TRBJ1-3
d_call: NA
v_call: TRBV6-1
cdr3_aa: ASSESWGGVSGNTIY